This TCR beta chain was obtained from a study of blood T cell repertoires in COVID-19. The overall study: Some COVID-19 samples were acute and others convalescent; all came from the United States, Italy and Spain. Sample material is recorded as cDNA or gDNA derived from T cells, B-cell-depleted T cells, or PBMCs.

The CDR3 is 16 amino acids. Germline V CDR1 and CDR2: LGHDT, YNNKEL (reference sequence). V shed 4 bases, J shed 6 bases, and the junction held 8 bases outside the gene matches. How the authors handled the data: The assay estimated nucleated cells by amplifying reference gene primers. Assay: immunoSEQ multiplex PCR; the TCRdb copy retains only in-frame clones and omits some. V and J calls and clone size follow that table, whereas D and trimming were derived from the DNA. The table lists some 400,000 clones, about 87% of them singletons. Patients from Seattle were sampled longitudinally, starting during active infection.

Material for sequencing was peripheral blood. The clonotype was recovered from a woman aged 55-69 years with COVID-19, enrolled during active disease. This chain uses TRBV3-1 (or the pseudogene TRBV3-2) with TRBJ2-3; 12 bases map to TRBD2. DNA of the CDR3: TGTGCCAGCAGCCGACGGACTAGCGGGGAGGTGGATACGCAGTATTTT. Translation: CASSRRTSGEVDTQYF.